Listed below are T cell receptor beta chains from one sample, sequenced in a study of blood T cell repertoires in COVID-19. Using immunoSEQ multiplex PCR, the repertoire was profiled, and TCRdb retains in-frame clones only, with some absent. Here the sample spans 210,000 or so clones, roughly 73% being singletons. Specimen: peripheral blood. The receptors here all came from a woman older than 75 with active or convalescent COVID-19. Both conserved end residues are part of each CDR3. Each record gives: J gene, clone size, D gene, V gene, CDR3 DNA, CDR3 protein. A D gene is named only where the DNA matches it firmly. Not all rows give a size; the values are once, few, many and, for expanded clones, a class.

TRBJ2-3 | . | TRBD1 | TRBV5-1 | TGCGCCAGCAGCTTGGTTACAGGGGGGAGAGATACGCAGTATTTT | CASSLVTGGRDTQYF
TRBJ2-1 | . | TRBD2 | TRBV5-1 | TGCGCCAGCAGCCGGGGACTAGCGGTAGGCAGCTACAATGAGCAGTTCTTC | CASSRGLAVGSYNEQFF
TRBJ1-2 | . | . | TRBV5-6 | TGTGCCAGCAGCGTTTCTACAGGGTCGACTAACTATGGCTACACCTTC | CASSVSTGSTNYGYTF
TRBJ1-2 | . | . | TRBV6-5 | TGTGCCAGCCGCGGTGGGGGCTTACACTATGGCTACACCTTC | CASRGGGLHYGYTF
TRBJ1-2 | . | . | TRBV6-5 | TGTGCCAGCAGTTACTCGAGCTGGGCCGTCAACTATGGCTACACCTTC | CASSYSSWAVNYGYTF
TRBJ2-2 | . | . | TRBV30 | TGTGCCTGGAGTAAGGGGGACCCGTGGGCCGGGGAGCTGTTTTTT | CAWSKGDPWAGELFF
TRBJ2-3 | . | TRBD2 | TRBV5-1 | TGCGCCAGCAGCTTTGTCGCGGGGGCAGATACGCAGTATTTT | CASSFVAGADTQYF
TRBJ1-2 | once | . | TRBV18 | TGTGCCAGCTCACCATCATCGGGGGACGGCTATGGCTACACCTTC | CASSPSSGDGYGYTF
TRBJ2-7 | . | . | TRBV28 | TGTGCCAGCAGTCTCCCGGAGGGCGCCGAGCAGTACTTC | CASSLPEGAEQYF
TRBJ2-6 | . | . | TRBV28 | TGTGCCAGCAGATCAGGGGCCTCTGGGGCCAACGTCCTGACTTTC | CASRSGASGANVLTF
TRBJ1-2 | once | . | TRBV6-5 | TGTGCCAGCTTAAGGGAGAGGGTATGGTATGGCTACACCTTC | CASLRERVWYGYTF